This T cell receptor beta chain was identified during a study of T-cell reconstitution after alpha-beta-depleted transplantation in children (dated by TCRdb to 2016 to 2017). As for the study more broadly: T-cell immune reconstitution after TCRalphabeta/CD19-depleted allogeneic hematopoietic cell transplantation in children was quantitatively tracked in the study by means of TCR repertoire profiling.

Measured from the cysteine to the phenylalanine, the CDR3 is 13 residues long. This entry keeps only the CDR3 DNA: 39 bases, framed from base 1. Between the V and J ends, shortened by 0 bases and 5 bases respectively, the junction contains 8 bases. Sequences SQVTM (CDR1) and ANQGSEA (CDR2) are obtained from the germline V gene. This clonotype appeared a few times. Its specific antigen is unknown. Base qualities are not at hand, and no much larger clone is one base apart. Library construction relied on PCR. The run used an Illumina HiSeq 2500. To normalize quantification of the TCRbeta repertoire, the TCR libraries were built with molecular barcoding that relied on unique molecular identifiers. TCRdb trimmed the raw reads at Q25, called clones with MiXCR and kept productive beta chains. Rows matching on CDR3 protein sequence are summarized as one entry with the most common DNA and genes. The sample includes roughly 610,000 distinct CDR3 sequences, with about 10% observed a single time. 4% to 5% of the sample goes to the ten largest clones.

The receptor chain draws on TRBV29-1 and TRBJ2-1; 6 matching bases give a weak D call of TRBD2. Material: PBMCs from the stem cell graft donor, obtained from the stem cell graft. The sequence derives from a human donor who donated a stem cell graft to a child with acute myeloid leukemia. The CDR3 region: CSVEDPGDNEQFF. The DNA reads as follows: TGCAGCGTTGAAGACCCGGGAGACAATGAGCAGTTCTTC.